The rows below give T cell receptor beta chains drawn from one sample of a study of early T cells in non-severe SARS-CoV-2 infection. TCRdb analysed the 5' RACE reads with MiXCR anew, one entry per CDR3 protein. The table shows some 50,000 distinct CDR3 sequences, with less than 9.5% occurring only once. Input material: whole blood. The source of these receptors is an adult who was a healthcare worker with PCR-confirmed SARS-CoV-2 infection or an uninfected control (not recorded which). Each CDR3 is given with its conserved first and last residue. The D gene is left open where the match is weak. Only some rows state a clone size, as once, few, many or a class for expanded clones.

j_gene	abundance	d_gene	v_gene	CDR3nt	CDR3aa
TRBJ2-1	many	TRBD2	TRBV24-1	TGTGCCACCCGCCTAGCGGGAGCTTCCCAGTACAATGAGCAGTTCTTC	CATRLAGASQYNEQFF
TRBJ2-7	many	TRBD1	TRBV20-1	TGCAGTGCTAGAGATTCACAGGGGAATTACGAGCAGTACTTC	CSARDSQGNYEQYF
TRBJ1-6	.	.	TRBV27	TGTGCCAGCAGTATCAGGGGAAGAGGATCACCCCTCCACTTT	CASSIRGRGSPLHF
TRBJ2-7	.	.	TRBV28	TGTGCCAGCAGTTTACTCAGGAGCTACGAGCAGTACTTC	CASSLLRSYEQYF
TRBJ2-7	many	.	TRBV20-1	TGCAGTGCGGAGGGAAAGACCTACGAGCAGTACTTC	CSAEGKTYEQYF
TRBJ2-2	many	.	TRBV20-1	TGCAGTGCCAGAGGGACATACACCGGGGAGCTGTTTTTT	CSARGTYTGELFF
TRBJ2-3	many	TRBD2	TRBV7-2	TGTGCCAGCAGCCCGGGGGGGTCACGATTCACAGATACGCAGTATTTT	CASSPGGSRFTDTQYF
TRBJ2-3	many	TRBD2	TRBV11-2	TGTGCCAGCAGCTTAGGGACTAGCGGGGGTGAGGATACGCAGTATTTT	CASSLGTSGGEDTQYF
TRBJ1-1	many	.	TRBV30	TGTGCCTGGACCATGATGTCCCGGACCACTGAAGCTTTCTTT	CAWTMMSRTTEAFF
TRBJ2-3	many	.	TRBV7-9	TGTGCCAGCAGCTTACTCCTGAATACGCAGTATTTT	CASSLLLNTQYF
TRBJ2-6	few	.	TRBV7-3	TGTGCCAGCAGCTACCAACGGGGAGGTGGGGCCAACGTCCTGACTTTC	CASSYQRGGGANVLTF
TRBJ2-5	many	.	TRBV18	TGTGCCAGCTCACCACCCCAGGCAGGGTGGACCCAGTACTTC	CASSPPQAGWTQYF
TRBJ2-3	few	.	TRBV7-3	TGTGCCAGCAGCGACTCAGGGTCCCGCACAGATACGCAGTATTTT	CASSDSGSRTDTQYF
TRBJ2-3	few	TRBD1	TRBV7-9	TGTGCCAGCAGCTCATACCCGGGACAGGGGACAGATACGCAGTATTTT	CASSSYPGQGTDTQYF
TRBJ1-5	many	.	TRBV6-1	TGTGCCAGCAACTCGAGGTTAGGGGCTATCAATCAGCCCCAGCATTTT	CASNSRLGAINQPQHF
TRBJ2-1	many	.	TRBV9	TGTGCCAGCAGCCCCCCGCGGAGTAACAATGAGCAGTTCTTC	CASSPPRSNNEQFF
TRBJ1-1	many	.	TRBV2	TGTGCCAGCAGTGCGGAGGTGAACACTGAAGCTTTCTTT	CASSAEVNTEAFF
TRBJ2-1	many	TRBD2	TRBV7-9	TGTGCCAGCAGCCTTATAGGACTAGCGGTGAATGAGCAGTTCTTC	CASSLIGLAVNEQFF
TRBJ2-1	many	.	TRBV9	TGTGCCAGCAGCGCCCCCCCTGGCCCCCCGTTCTTC	CASSAPPGPPFF
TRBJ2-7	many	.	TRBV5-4	TGTGCCAGCAGCTTCCGTGGAGGGGTGGACGAGCAGTACTTC	CASSFRGGVDEQYF
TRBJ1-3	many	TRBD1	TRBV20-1	TGCAGTGCTAGACCGGGACAGGGAGCGGACACCATATATTTT	CSARPGQGADTIYF
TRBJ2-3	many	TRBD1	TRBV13	TGTGCCAGCAGCTCACAGGGGGGCACAGATACGCAGTATTTT	CASSSQGGTDTQYF
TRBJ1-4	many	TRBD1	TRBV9	TGTGCCAGCAGCGTAGGGACAGGGATAAATCGTGAAAAACTGTTTTTT	CASSVGTGINREKLFF
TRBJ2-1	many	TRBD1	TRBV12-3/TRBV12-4	TGTGCCAGCGGGGGACAGGGTCGAAACCACGATGAGCAGTTCTTC	CASGGQGRNHDEQFF
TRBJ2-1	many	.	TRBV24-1	TGTGCCACCAGTGCCTTAGGCCGGGACCCAGAGAATGAGCAGTTCTTC	CATSALGRDPENEQFF
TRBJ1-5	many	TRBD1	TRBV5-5	TGTGCCAGCAGCCCGGCCGGGACAGTACCCCAGCATTTT	CASSPAGTVPQHF
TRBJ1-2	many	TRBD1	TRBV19	TGTGCCAGTTCGCCCTCCCGGACAGGACCATTCTATGGCTACACCTTC	CASSPSRTGPFYGYTF
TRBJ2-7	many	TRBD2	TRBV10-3	TGTGCCATCAGTGCACGGGGGGGTTCCTACGAGCAGTACTTC	CAISARGGSYEQYF
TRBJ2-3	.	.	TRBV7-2	TGTGCCAGCAGCTTAGGTGCAGGCGAGAGCACAGATACGCAGTATTTT	CASSLGAGESTDTQYF
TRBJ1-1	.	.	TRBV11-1	TGTGCCAGCAGCTTAGAGCTGAACACTGAAGCTTTCTTT	CASSLELNTEAFF
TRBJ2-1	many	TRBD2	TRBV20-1	TGCAGTGCTCCCGAGGACAGCCAAGATCTAGCGGGACCCTACAATGAGCAGTTCTTC	CSAPEDSQDLAGPYNEQFF
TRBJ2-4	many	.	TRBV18	TGTGCCAGCTCACCACCAGAAAACATTCAGTACTTC	CASSPPENIQYF
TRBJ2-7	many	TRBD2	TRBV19	TGTGCCAGTAGTGTTAAAGGGACTACCTACGAGCAGTACTTC	CASSVKGTTYEQYF
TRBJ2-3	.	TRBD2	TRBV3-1	TGTGCCAGCAGCCACCATAGCGGGGGACGAGCAGATACGCAGTATTTT	CASSHHSGGRADTQYF
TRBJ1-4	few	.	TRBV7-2	TGTGCCAGCAGCTCAGGCTCAGGTGTGTTGGATGAAAAACTGTTTTTT	CASSSGSGVLDEKLFF
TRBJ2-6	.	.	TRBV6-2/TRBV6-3	TGTGCCAGCAGTTACTCGGCCGGGGCCGGGGCCAACGTCCTGACTTTC	CASSYSAGAGANVLTF
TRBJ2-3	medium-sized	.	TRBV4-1	TGCGCCAGCAGCCAAGGGACTTTCCGCACAGATACGCAGTATTTT	CASSQGTFRTDTQYF
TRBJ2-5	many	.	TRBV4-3	TGCGCCAGCAGCCAAGATAGGGCGCCAGCCCAAGAGACCCAGTACTTC	CASSQDRAPAQETQYF
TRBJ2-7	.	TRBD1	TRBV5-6	TGTGCCAGCAGCTCCGACAGGGTGAGCGAGCAGTACTTC	CASSSDRVSEQYF
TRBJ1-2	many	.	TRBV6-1	TGTGCCACTAGAGGTCTAAATGGCTACACCTTC	CATRGLNGYTF
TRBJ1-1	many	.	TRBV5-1	TGCGCCAGCAGCCTTACTATGGACAGCTTGAACACTGAAGCTTTCTTT	CASSLTMDSLNTEAFF
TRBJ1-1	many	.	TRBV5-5	TGTGCCAGCAGCTTGGGATACGCCACTGAAGCTTTCTTT	CASSLGYATEAFF
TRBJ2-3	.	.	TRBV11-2	TGTGCCAGCAGCTTCGGGGCCCAGGCGCAGTATTTT	CASSFGAQAQYF
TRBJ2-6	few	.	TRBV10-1	TGCGCCAGCGCCCCGGGGGCGGGTGGGGCCAACGTCCTGACTTTC	CASAPGAGGANVLTF
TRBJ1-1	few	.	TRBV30	TGTGCCTGGAGTGGTGACAGTCTGGAAGCTTTCTTT	CAWSGDSLEAFF
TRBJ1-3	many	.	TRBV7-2	TGTGCCAGCAGCCCCGCGGGAAAACGGATCTCTGGAAACACCATATATTTT	CASSPAGKRISGNTIYF
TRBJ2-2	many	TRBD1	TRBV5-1	TGCGCCAGCAGCCCTCGGACAGGGGACTCCGGGGAGCTGTTTTTT	CASSPRTGDSGELFF
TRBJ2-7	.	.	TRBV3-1	TGTGCCAGCAGCCTACAATATAACAGGTTGCACGAGCAGTACTTC	CASSLQYNRLHEQYF
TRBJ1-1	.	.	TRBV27	TGTGCCAGCAGTGCAACAGGTGAAGGCTCTGAAGCTTTCTTT	CASSATGEGSEAFF
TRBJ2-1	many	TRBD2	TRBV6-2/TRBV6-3	TGTGCCAGCAGTTCGCGACTAGCGGGAGGGCCTTATTACAATGAGCAGTTCTTC	CASSSRLAGGPYYNEQFF
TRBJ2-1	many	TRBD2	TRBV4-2	TGTGCCAGCAGCCAACCCGGGGGGTCGACGTTCTTC	CASSQPGGSTFF